These 23 T cell receptor beta chains were all obtained from the same sample, sequenced in a study of beta chain features in type 1 diabetes. Expressed TCRB transcripts got sequenced, as all isolated RNA was reverse transcribed. Using immunoSEQ multiplex PCR, the repertoire was profiled, and TCRdb retains in-frame clones only, with some absent. The table records roughly 140,000 clones, 6% to 7.5% of them present only once. The sequencing input was central memory CD4+ T cells from blood. The receptor source for this set is a woman in her twenties or thirties in good health.

The gene calls are TRBV28 and TRBJ2-2; 7 bases fit TRBD1. The CDR3 consists of 15 residues. V was clipped by 4 bases and J by 6 bases; unmatched bases: 8. Germline V gene data show CDR1 as MDHEN and CDR2 as SYDVKM. CDR3: CASSSLPTGAGELFF. CDR3 DNA sequence: TGTGCCAGCAGTTCTCTCCCTACAGGGGCCGGGGAGCTGTTTTTT.

This clone was seen ten or more times. V usage is TRBV7-2 and J usage is TRBJ1-1, with TRBD1 matching 7 bases. Germline V gene data show CDR1 as SGHTA and CDR2 as FQGNSA. V was clipped by 7 bases and J by 8 bases; unmatched bases: 7. This CDR3 comprises 12 residues. This chain's CDR3 is CASNRGTEEAFF. In nucleotides, the CDR3 is TGTGCCAGCAACCGTGGGACAGAAGAAGCTTTCTTT.

This clone was observed a few times. The chain employs TRBV28 and TRBJ2-5, with a weak D call TRBD2 (6 bases). The CDR3 contains 13 residues. Trimming left V 3 bases short and J 4 bases short, with 9 bases between. Looked up from germline, CDR1 is MDHEN and CDR2 is SYDVKM. The CDR3 reads CASSFSGVETQYF. In DNA form, the CDR3 reads TGTGCCAGCAGTTTCTCGGGAGTAGAGACCCAGTACTTC.

This clone showed up just a few times. The chain couples TRBV6-1 to TRBJ2-7; the match to TRBD2 covers 9 bases. The germline gives CDR1 MNHNS, CDR2 SASEGT. The CDR3 is 16 amino acids. Trimming at V came to 6 bases and at J to 5 bases, leaving 14 bases not matched to a gene. The CDR3 DNA reads as TGTGCCAGCAGGGAAATGGGTAGCGGGAGAGGTGACGAGCAGTACTTC. Translating it yields CASREMGSGRGDEQYF.

The chain couples TRBV5-6 to TRBJ2-7; 7 bases are shared with TRBD1. In germline, CDR1 is SGHDT, CDR2 YYEEEE. This CDR3 spans 15 amino acids. V lost 4 bases to trimming and J lost 3 bases; unmatched junction nucleotides: 10. The CDR3 loop reads CASSQSRDSIYEQYF. CDR3 DNA: TGTGCCAGCAGCCAGAGCCGGGACAGCATCTACGAGCAGTACTTC.

The J gene is TRBJ2-3, the V gene TRBV27, with 8 bases that match TRBD2. J gave up 0 bases and V 4 bases, and 15 bases lay outside the gene matches. CDR1 MNHEY and CDR2 SMNVEV come from the germline V gene (reference sequence). The CDR3 extends over 19 amino acids. The CDR3: CASSSPPGRRGASTDTQYF. In DNA, the CDR3 is TGTGCCAGCAGTTCCCCCCCCGGGAGGCGGGGGGCTAGCACAGATACGCAGTATTTT.

This chain joins TRBV7-3 and TRBJ1-1; no clear D gene. Germline V gene lookup returns CDR1 SGHTA and CDR2 FQGTGA. Trimming shortened V by 2 bases and J by 4 bases, and 8 bases separated the two germline ends. This CDR3 contains 13 residues. The DNA for the CDR3 is TGTGCCAGCAGCTTAGAGGAGGGCACTGAAGCTTTCTTT. As protein: CASSLEEGTEAFF. The complete variable domain, with remaining parts taken from reference TRBV7-3 and TRBJ1-1, reads GAGVSQTPSNKVTEKGKYVELRCDPISGHTALYWYRQSLGQGPEFLIYFQGTGAADDSGLPNDRFFAVRPEGSVSTLKIQRTERGDSAVYLCASSLEEGTEAFFGQGTRLTVV.

The chain employs TRBV28 and TRBJ2-7, with TRBD1 identical over 7 bases. The CDR3 contains 14 residues. Trimming took 5 bases from V and 0 from J; bases not matched to a gene: 4. The germline CDR1 and CDR2 sequences are MDHEN and SYDVKM. CDR3 in amino acids: CASSRTGASYEQYF. CDR3 sequence (DNA): TGTGCCAGCAGTCGGACAGGCGCCTCCTACGAGCAGTACTTC.

This chain links TRBV4-2 with TRBJ2-7; TRBD2 matches at 13 bases. Germline V gives CDR1 LGHNA, CDR2 YNFKEQ. The CDR3 runs 16 residues. V lost 3 bases and J lost 4; bases outside the gene matches: 6. The CDR3 coding sequence is TGTGCCAGCAGCCATGGGACTAGCGGGAAGGGGTACGAGCAGTACTTC. It codes for CASSHGTSGKGYEQYF.

The chain couples TRBV15 to TRBJ2-1, with TRBD1 matching over 7 bases. With V trimmed by 8 bases and J by 5 bases, 9 bases remained unmatched. The CDR3 runs to 14 residues. Germline-derived CDR1 and CDR2 are LNHNV and YYDKDF (reference sequence). CDR3 sequence reads: CATGPGDRDNEQFF. The CDR3 DNA follows: TGTGCCACCGGACCCGGGGACAGAGACAATGAGCAGTTCTTC.

This clone was found a few times. The chain has TRBV5-1 and TRBJ1-4; D gene unclear. The germline gives CDR1 SGHRS, CDR2 YFSETQ. This CDR3 contains 14 residues. V was trimmed by 4 bases and J by 4 bases, leaving 11 bases between them. The CDR3 loop reads CASSRDGFNEKLFF. The CDR3 DNA sequence: TGCGCCAGCAGCCGTGACGGGTTTAATGAAAAACTGTTTTTT.

This clone came up a few times. This chain joins TRBV5-1 and TRBJ2-2; the D gene is possibly TRBD1 (6 bases). This CDR3 has 16 amino acids. Germline CDR1 SGHRS, CDR2 YFSETQ. Trimming took off 6 bases at V and 4 bases at J, with 19 bases between the two ends. CDR3 in DNA: TGCGCCAGCAACTTAGGGGTTCAGGGGACCACCGGGGAGCTGTTTTTT. Translated: CASNLGVQGTTGELFF.

This clone was found a few times. The rearrangement joins TRBV2 to TRBJ1-5, with a possible D match to TRBD1 (5 bases). CDR3 length: 12 amino acids. Germline V gene data show CDR1 as SNHLY and CDR2 as FYNNEI. The germline V and J ends were trimmed by 3 bases and 10 bases, with 10 bases remaining between them. CDR3 loop: CASSDWGHPQHF. In nucleotides, the CDR3 is TGTGCCAGCAGTGATTGGGGCCACCCCCAGCATTTT.

This clone has only a few counts. The rearrangement links TRBV2 to TRBJ1-4; D is unresolved. Trimming pared 8 bases from V and 3 bases from J, leaving 10 bases between. Germline assignment: CDR1 SNHLY and CDR2 FYNNEI. There are 13 residues in the CDR3. The CDR3: CASRWQANEKLFF. In DNA, the CDR3 is TGTGCCAGCCGGTGGCAGGCTAATGAAAAACTGTTTTTT.

This clone was seen more than once but under ten times. The CDR3 DNA follows: TGTGCCAGCAGACAACGGGACTCCTACGAGCAGTACTTC. It translates to CASRQRDSYEQYF. V and J are TRBV14 and TRBJ2-7, with D possibly matching TRBD2 (5 bases). V was pared by 6 bases and J by 0 bases, with 9 bases between. Germline V gene lookup returns CDR1 SGHDN and CDR2 FVKESK. This CDR3 region has 13 residues.

This clone was observed a handful of times. V and J are TRBV10-3 and TRBJ2-3; TRBD1 matches 12 bases. Germline V gives CDR1 ENHRY, CDR2 SYGVKD. Germline trimming cut 0 bases from V and 5 bases from J; bases unmatched to any gene: 3. CDR3 length: 16 amino acids. The CDR3 protein is CAISESGQGAQDTQYF. For the CDR3, the DNA is TGTGCCATCAGTGAGTCGGGACAGGGGGCGCAAGATACGCAGTATTTT.

V is TRBV6-4 and J is TRBJ1-2, with unresolved D. Germline CDR1 and CDR2: MRHNA and SNTAGT. The CDR3 runs to 14 residues. V lost 0 bases and J lost 8, with 13 bases in between. The CDR3 region has the DNA TGTGCCAGCAGTGACTCGAACACCCGAGGAGGCTACACCTTC. Protein: CASSDSNTRGGYTF.

This clone was seen more than once but under ten times. V and J are TRBV7-2 and TRBJ2-5, with 7 bases identical to TRBD2. V was clipped by 7 bases and J by 1 base; unmatched bases: 12. CDR3 length equals 16 residues. CDR1 and CDR2 from the germline V gene are SGHTA and FQGNSA. The CDR3 sequence: CASTVFREGGQETQYF. DNA for the CDR3: TGTGCCAGCACCGTTTTCAGGGAGGGCGGCCAAGAGACCCAGTACTTC.

On this clone: Just one base apart from a much larger clone, this may be a read error. CDR3 sequence (DNA): TGTGCCAGCAGCTTAGACAGGAACACCGGGGAGCTGTTTTTT. As protein: CASSLDRNTGELFF. V is TRBV11-1 and J is TRBJ2-2, with D uncertain. The V end was cut by 1 base, the J end by 1 base, with 4 bases between. Germline V gene data show CDR1 as SGHAT and CDR2 as FQDESV (reference sequence). CDR3 length equals 14 residues.

The V and J genes are TRBV6-5 and TRBJ2-1; 8 bases agree with TRBD1. The CDR3 extends over 14 amino acids. CDR1 MNHEY and CDR2 SVGAGI come from the germline V gene. The ends lost 6 bases at V and 5 bases at J; junction bases unmatched: 6. CDR3 nucleotide sequence: TGTGCCAGCAGATCCGGACAGGGTCACAATGAGCAGTTCTTC. Amino acid sequence: CASRSGQGHNEQFF.

The chain has TRBV25-1 and TRBJ2-7; the D gene is possibly TRBD2 (6 bases). V dropped 3 bases and J dropped 3 bases, with 18 bases sitting between them. Germline V gene sequence: CDR1 MGHDK, CDR2 SYGVNS. The CDR3 length is 16 residues. The CDR3 nucleotides read TGTGCCAGCAGTGACCGTCCCGGGACTCTAGGCTACGAGCAGTACTTC. It translates to CASSDRPGTLGYEQYF.

In this sample, this clone turned up a few times. The V and J genes are TRBV4-3 and TRBJ2-2; D is perhaps TRBD2 (6 bases). The CDR3 has 17 amino acids. Germline CDR1 LGHNA, CDR2 YSLEER. V lost 0 bases and J 4 bases, leaving 15 bases between the germline ends. In DNA form, the CDR3 reads TGCGCCAGCAGCCAAGAAGCCCCGGGACTCATCACCGGGGAGCTGTTTTTT. It encodes CASSQEAPGLITGELFF.

The CDR3 protein is CASSRTGDYEQYF. The CDR3, as DNA: TGTGCCAGTAGTAGGACAGGGGATTACGAGCAGTACTTC. The chain joins TRBV19 to TRBJ2-7; 9 bases are shared with TRBD1. Germline-derived CDR1 and CDR2 are LNHDA and SQIVND (reference sequence). The CDR3 has 13 residues. V was pared by 4 bases and J by 4 bases, with 2 bases of the junction left unmatched.